This TCR beta chain originates from a study of T cells of healthy individuals. Using its own MiXCR run on the 5' RACE reads, TCRdb lists one record per CDR3 protein. The data show approximately 52,000 distinct CDR3 sequences, roughly 14% seen once. There are a few counts of this clonotype. V was shortened by 4 bases and J by 0 bases, with 16 bases between the two germline ends. The CDR3 is 18 amino acids. Germline CDR1 and CDR2: MGHDK and SYGVNS. This clonotype was sampled from a human donor in good health. The rearrangement joins TRBV25-1 to TRBJ2-6; D is possibly TRBD1 or TRBD2 (5 bases each). CDR3 sequence: CASSGLGVRFSGANVLTF. The CDR3 region has the DNA TGTGCCAGCAGTGGATTGGGGGTTCGTTTCTCTGGGGCCAACGTCCTGACTTTC. Using reference TRBV25-1 and TRBJ2-6 for the parts outside the CDR3, the full variable domain is EADIYQTPRYLVIGTGKKITLECSQTMGHDKMYWYQQDPGMELHLIHYSYGVNSTEKGDLSSESTVSRIRTEHFPLTLESARPSHTSQYLCASSGLGVRFSGANVLTFGAGSRLTVL.